What follows is one T cell receptor (beta chain) and its context. This specimen belongs to a study of OX40 agonist ivuxolimab in advanced cancers. The germline V gene encodes CDR1 SGHVS and CDR2 FNYEAQ. The CDR3 consists of 15 residues. Profiled with immunoSEQ multiplex PCR; TCRdb holds only in-frame clones, not every one. This table has approximately 58,000 clones, about 88% appearing once. The chain recombines TRBV7-6 with TRBJ2-5; D is perhaps TRBD1 (5 bases). The end of the DNA is better explained by TRBJ2-7, so the J call may be wrong. The clonotype comes from an adult with an advanced solid tumor such as melanoma, head and neck, liver or kidney cancer. Sequenced material: CD4+ or CD8+ T cells sorted from blood, taken in a trial of the OX40 agonist ivuxolimab. As DNA, the CDR3 is TGTGCCAGCAGCCTACAGGAAGGGCCGTCCTACGAGCAGTACTTC. Translated: CASSLQEGPSYEQYF.